These 19 T cell receptor beta chains were sequenced from one sample in a study of radiation and T cells in renal cell carcinoma. Time point reported: baseline pretreatment blood. Sample treatment: 15 Gy SBRT to primary tumor, nephrectomy 4 weeks later. Sequenced by immunoSEQ multiplex PCR; TCRdb stores in-frame clones only, minus some. There are 120,000 to 150,000 clones in the sample; around four fifths occur only once, and roughly 23% lies in the top ten. The source was blood, collected from a patient whose treatment included radiotherapy and nephrectomy. These TCRs come from a woman between 45 and 65 years old with renal cell carcinoma.

CDR3 region: CASNDQTSYGYTF. In DNA, the CDR3 is TGTGCCAGCAACGACCAAACCTCCTATGGCTACACCTTC. The chain couples TRBV7-2 to TRBJ1-2; D gene uncertain. The CDR3 runs to 13 residues. Trimming left V 7 bases short and J 4 bases short, with 13 bases between. Germline V CDR1 and CDR2: SGHTA, FQGNSA.

The CDR3 DNA follows: TGCAGCGTTGAGGGGCAGTACAGGGGGCAAACCGGGGAGCTGTTTTTT. Amino acid sequence: CSVEGQYRGQTGELFF. V gene TRBV29-1 combines with J gene TRBJ2-2, with 9 bases identical to TRBD1. V lost 3 bases and J lost 5; bases outside the gene matches: 10. Germline CDR1 and CDR2: SQVTM and ANQGSEA. This CDR3 spans 16 amino acids.

The chain is built from TRBV7-2 and TRBJ2-7, with a weak D call TRBD2 (6 bases). V lost 3 bases to trimming and J lost 0 bases, with 9 bases between them. CDR3 size: 14 residues. Per the germline V gene, CDR1 is SGHTA and CDR2 is FQGNSA. The CDR3: CASSFGDSSYEQYF. CDR3 bases: TGTGCCAGCAGCTTCGGGGACTCCTCCTACGAGCAGTACTTC.

This chain connects TRBV9 to TRBJ2-2; 8 bases align to TRBD2. This CDR3 has 17 residues. V trimming: 1 base; J trimming: 1 base; junction bases outside the gene matches: 6. Germline lookup yields CDR1 SGDLS and CDR2 YYNGEE. The CDR3 reads CASSVLGLAGNTGELFF. The CDR3 DNA sequence: TGTGCCAGCAGCGTACTCGGGCTAGCGGGGAACACCGGGGAGCTGTTTTTT.

The J gene is TRBJ2-2, the V gene TRBV4-1; D not resolved. CDR1 and CDR2 (germline): MGHRA, YSYEKL. V lost 1 base and J lost 4, with 1 base in between. The CDR3 has 12 amino acids. CDR3 nucleotides: TGCGCCAGCAGCCAAGGCACCGGGGAGCTGTTTTTT. Protein product: CASSQGTGELFF.

V is TRBV5-6 and J is TRBJ1-1; D is ambiguous. Germline V gene lookup returns CDR1 SGHDT and CDR2 YYEEEE. The CDR3 runs to 14 residues. Trimming shortened V by 9 bases and J by 5 bases, and 20 bases separated the two germline ends. For the CDR3, the DNA is TGTGCCACCGGGAGGGCAGGAAAAACAACTGAAGCTTTCTTT. Translated, it gives CATGRAGKTTEAFF.

This chain connects TRBV6-6 to TRBJ2-3; TRBD1 agrees at 7 bases. This CDR3 region has 16 residues. The germline CDR1 and CDR2 sequences are MNHNY and SVGAGI (reference sequence). V shed 2 bases, J shed 0 bases, and the junction held 5 bases outside the gene matches. The CDR3 region has the DNA TGTGCCAGCAGTTACGAGGGGGCGGTTAGCACAGATACGCAGTATTTT. This translates into CASSYEGAVSTDTQYF.

The genes are TRBV28 and TRBJ2-5, with D hard to call. The CDR3 is made up of 14 amino acids. V was shortened by 5 bases and J by 5 bases, with 15 bases between the two germline ends. Germline V CDR1 and CDR2: MDHEN, SYDVKM. CDR3 in amino acids: CASSPPSLRETQYF. For the CDR3, the DNA is TGTGCCAGCAGTCCCCCCTCTTTGCGGGAGACCCAGTACTTC.

The chain has TRBV5-1 and TRBJ2-2; weak D call: TRBD1 (6 bases). Between the trimmed V and J ends, which lost 3 bases and 0 bases, there was a span of 12 bases. The germline V gene encodes CDR1 SGHRS and CDR2 YFSETQ. CDR3 size: 16 residues. CDR3 loop: CASSWHRVANTGELFF. The CDR3 coding sequence is TGCGCCAGCAGCTGGCACAGGGTTGCGAACACCGGGGAGCTGTTTTTT.

V and J are TRBV27 and TRBJ2-1, with 11 bases lining up with TRBD2. The CDR3 is 16 amino acids. The germline gives CDR1 MNHEY, CDR2 SMNVEV (reference sequence). With V trimmed by 5 bases and J by 2 bases, 5 bases remained unmatched. DNA for the CDR3: TGTGCCAGCAGTCCGGGACTAGCGGAGGCCTACAATGAGCAGTTCTTC. Protein product: CASSPGLAEAYNEQFF.

The rearrangement joins TRBV30 to TRBJ2-2; 8 bases line up with TRBD1. This CDR3 contains 15 residues. V dropped 0 bases and J dropped 4; count of bases not matched to a gene: 4. Germline values: CDR1 GTSNPN, CDR2 SVGIG (reference sequence). The CDR3 is CAWSVPGGFTGELFF. The CDR3 bases are TGTGCCTGGAGTGTACCAGGGGGCTTCACCGGGGAGCTGTTTTTT. The whole variable domain, remainder taken from reference TRBV30 and TRBJ2-2, is SQTIHQWPATLVQPVGSPLSLECTVEGTSNPNLYWYRQAAGRGLQLLFYSVGIGQISSEVPQNLSASRPQDRQFILSSKKLLLSDSGFYLCAWSVPGGFTGELFFGEGSRLTVL.

This clone has just one count. V is TRBV5-6 and J is TRBJ2-2, with TRBD1 as a possible D gene (6 bases). Looked up from germline, CDR1 is SGHDT and CDR2 is YYEEEE. This CDR3 spans 14 amino acids. Trimming shortened V by 0 bases and J by 4 bases, and 7 bases separated the two germline ends. In nucleotides, the CDR3 is TGTGCCAGCAGCTTGGGACAGGTCACCGGGGAGCTGTTTTTT. It codes for CASSLGQVTGELFF.

The chain links TRBV4-1 to TRBJ1-1; D gene ambiguous. There are 13 residues in the CDR3. The germline gives CDR1 MGHRA, CDR2 YSYEKL. Trimming removed 3 bases from V and 3 bases from J, with 8 bases in between. In DNA, the CDR3 is TGCGCCAGCAGCCACCCCCGGGACACTGAAGCTTTCTTT. This encodes CASSHPRDTEAFF.

This chain connects TRBV19 to TRBJ1-1; TRBD1 matches 11 bases. This CDR3 spans 14 amino acids. Germline V gene data show CDR1 as LNHDA and CDR2 as SQIVND (reference sequence). V lost 6 bases, J lost 11 bases, and 11 bases stayed unmatched. The CDR3 loop is CASRAGQGASTAFF. Written as DNA, the CDR3 is TGTGCCAGTAGGGCAGGACAGGGGGCTAGCACGGCTTTCTTT.

The chain recombines TRBV6-5 with TRBJ2-7; the match to TRBD1 covers 7 bases. This CDR3 spans 14 amino acids. Germline CDR1 and CDR2: MNHEY and SVGAGI. Germline trimming cut 7 bases from V and 0 bases from J; bases unmatched to any gene: 6. The CDR3 spells CASTTRGSSYEQYF. The CDR3 nucleotides are TGTGCCAGCACCACCAGGGGGAGCTCCTACGAGCAGTACTTC.

The sample holds a few counts of this clone. The V gene is TRBV29-1, the J gene TRBJ1-2, with D uncertain. Germline-derived CDR1 and CDR2 are SQVTM and ANQGSEA. The CDR3 is made up of 13 amino acids. V lost 5 bases, J lost 5 bases, and 15 bases lay in between. The CDR3, as DNA: TGCAGCGTTCGCGGTGGTGGTGGGTATGGCTACACCTTC. It yields the protein CSVRGGGGYGYTF.

The chain couples TRBV9 to TRBJ1-4; unclear D gene. The CDR3 is 16 amino acids. Germline V gives CDR1 SGDLS, CDR2 YYNGEE. The V and J ends lost 0 bases and 0 bases respectively, with 9 bases between them. The CDR3 sequence is CASSVDSGATNEKLFF. The CDR3 region has the DNA TGTGCCAGCAGCGTAGATAGCGGAGCAACTAATGAAAAACTGTTTTTT.

The rearrangement uses TRBV19 and TRBJ1-1; D unresolved. V lost 6 bases and J lost 1, with 9 bases in between. This CDR3 is built from 13 residues. Germline CDR1 is LNHDA and CDR2 is SQIVND (reference sequence). CDR3 protein: CASRGLKNTEAFF. CDR3 DNA sequence: TGTGCCAGTAGAGGACTGAAGAACACTGAAGCTTTCTTT.

This chain uses TRBV20-1 with TRBJ2-1, with D uncertain. The CDR3 has 10 residues. Trimming cost V 5 bases and J 8 bases, with 7 bases left between them. Germline V gene sequence: CDR1 DFQATT, CDR2 SNEGSKA (reference sequence). In nucleotides, the CDR3 is TGCAGTGCTCAACTCTATGAGCAGTTCTTC. This translates into CSAQLYEQFF.